This TCR beta chain emerged from a study of shared clonotypes between healthy human individuals. The authors split each subset's genomic DNA evenly across several immunoSEQ plates. Produced via immunoSEQ multiplex PCR; TCRdb's table is partial and in-frame only. The sample contains about 2 million clones, about 95% of which appear only once. V trimming: 6 bases; J trimming: 1 base; junction bases outside the gene matches: 5. The CDR3 extends over 14 amino acids. Germline values: CDR1 SGDLS, CDR2 YYNGEE. Regarding this clone: What it recognizes is unknown.

General observations from the study: Among donors, the sharing of clonotypes was expected to be influenced by sequencing depth. The study found lower generation probabilities in non-shared clonotypes than in those shared by all four donors.

CD45RO negativity and positive selection for CCR7 defined naive CD8 cells, a population that excluded terminally differentiated effector memory CD45RA+ cells. J is TRBJ2-3 and V is TRBV9; 7 nucleotides agree with TRBD2. The sequenced sample was naive CD8+ T cells sorted from blood. The TCR sequence derives from a man aged 18 to 30 in good health. The CDR3 protein is CASNHAGGTDTQYF. CDR3 coding DNA: TGTGCCAGCAACCACGCGGGAGGCACAGATACGCAGTATTTT.